The source of this T cell receptor (beta chain) is a study of cytomegalovirus exposure and HLA in healthy donors. Assay: immunoSEQ multiplex PCR; the TCRdb copy retains only in-frame clones and omits some. Here the sample spans about 200,000 clones, roughly 83% being singletons. This CDR3 has 14 amino acids. Germline values: CDR1 SEHNR, CDR2 FQNEAQ (reference sequence). Between the trimmed V and J ends, which lost 4 bases and 10 bases, there was a span of 19 bases. The chain is built from TRBV7-9 and TRBJ1-2; tentatively, D is TRBD1 (6 bases). This clonotype was obtained from a young woman in good health and CMV-seronegative. Sequencing was done on a sample of PBMCs. The CDR3 DNA reads as TGTGCCAGCAGCTCAAGAGCAGGGGATAATATCTACACCTTC. It is translated as CASSSRAGDNIYTF.